This TCR beta chain was obtained from a study of T cells in Graves' hyperthyroidism and ophthalmopathy. Diagnosis rested on symptoms, serum thyroxine and TRAb, thyroid ultrasound, and orbital computed tomography. The germline V gene has CDR1 WSHSY and CDR2 SAAADI. Unmatched junction bases numbered 5, after V lost 7 bases and J lost 4 bases. The CDR3 is made up of 13 amino acids. Concerning this clonotype itself: Its antigen is unidentified.

Amplification of TCR beta CDR3 regions was performed using RNA transcripts as template. Initially, a first-round RT-PCR of the TCR CDR3 employed the HTBI primer set. TCRdb recomputed calls from the multiplex PCR reads with MiXCR, one row per CDR3 protein. There are 480,000 or so distinct CDR3 sequences in the sample; 40% to 55% occur only once, and about two fifths lies in the top ten. Study conclusions and caveats: Blood also held most thyroid clonotypes expanded beyond 0.001.

The sample comprised peripheral blood or thyroid tissue (not recorded which). The TCR originated in an adult woman with Graves' disease, either hyperthyroidism or ophthalmopathy (not recorded which). V gene TRBV10-2 combines with J gene TRBJ1-1, with 8 bases identical to TRBD1. In DNA form, the CDR3 reads TGCGCCAGCACACGGACAGGGAGCACTGAAGCTTTCTTT. Residues: CASTRTGSTEAFF.